This TCR beta chain was documented in a study of CD8 T cells in ankylosing spondylitis. Libraries of TCR beta came from quantitative 5'-RACE with molecular barcodes. TCRdb reanalysed the 5' RACE reads using MiXCR and keeps one entry per CDR3 protein. The repertoire includes roughly 700,000 distinct CDR3 sequences, roughly 20% of them detected once, and around a fifth sits in the top ten. Whole-study findings and limits: Some of the motif variants had earlier been found in reactive arthritis patients' fluid and blood. Disease-linked clones were reportedly significantly enriched in matched ankylosing spondylitis synovial fluid. CD8+ disease-linked clones were present at relatively low frequencies in blood. It appeared that ankylosing spondylitis blood was characterized by a TCR beta motif of several highly homologous variants.

This clonotype was detected ten times or more. What it recognizes is unknown. With V trimmed by 7 bases and J by 1 base, 6 bases remained unmatched. This CDR3 is built from 14 residues. Germline-derived CDR1 and CDR2 are SGHRS and YFSETQ. The material sequenced was blood, either unsorted or a sorted T cell fraction (not recorded which). The TCR comes from a male donor with ankylosing spondylitis. The J gene is TRBJ1-1, the V gene TRBV5-1; 8 bases map to TRBD1. CDR3 sequence (DNA): TGCGCCAGCCGCCGGACAGGGCAGAACACTGAAGCTTTCTTT. This translates into CASRRTGQNTEAFF.